These 20 T cell receptor beta chains originate from one sample sequenced in a study of T cells after yellow fever vaccination. TCRdb passed the 5' RACE reads through MiXCR, listing each CDR3 protein once. This table has 510,000 or so distinct CDR3 sequences, 19% appearing once. Sample: PBMCs, taken 15 days after the yellow fever booster vaccination. The receptors shown here come from a man younger than 40 who received the YFV17D yellow fever vaccine.

The chain combines TRBV7-2 with TRBJ2-7, with 13 bases aligning to TRBD2. V lost 7 bases and J lost 3; bases outside the gene matches: 6. The CDR3 runs 15 residues. Germline-derived CDR1 and CDR2 are SGHTA and FQGNSA. This CDR3 reads CASNPGLAGIYEQYF. The CDR3 coding sequence is TGTGCCAGCAACCCGGGACTAGCGGGGATCTACGAGCAGTACTTC.

J is TRBJ1-1 and V is TRBV12-5; no clear D gene. The V and J ends lost 3 bases and 4 bases respectively, with 6 bases between them. The CDR3 runs 12 residues. Germline loops: CDR1 LGHNT, CDR2 FRNRAP. Written as DNA, the CDR3 is TGTGCTAGTGGTTTCTATAGCACTGAAGCTTTCTTT. It specifies CASGFYSTEAFF.

A remark on this clonotype: This may be a read error: a much more frequent sequence differs by one nucleotide. The CDR3: CASTLSAVAKNIQYF. For the CDR3, the DNA is TGTGCCAGCACCTTATCAGCGGTAGCCAAAAACATTCAGTACTTC. This chain uses TRBV7-2 with TRBJ2-4, with a tentative D call TRBD2 (5 bases). Per germline, CDR1 SGHTA and CDR2 FQGNSA. The CDR3 totals 15 residues.

This clonotype was seen a handful of times. The chain is built from TRBV29-1 and TRBJ2-5, with 7 bases fitting TRBD1. With 2 bases clipped from V and 2 bases from J, the junction kept 2 bases outside the gene matches. The germline gives CDR1 SQVTM, CDR2 ANQGSEA. The CDR3 contains 13 residues. The CDR3 DNA sequence: TGCAGCGTTGAAAAGGGACAGCAAGAGACCCAGTACTTC. It translates to CSVEKGQQETQYF.

In this sample, this clonotype turned up a few times. The chain carries TRBV20-1 and TRBJ2-7; D possibly matches TRBD1 or TRBD2 (5 bases each). CDR3 size: 13 residues. Germline lookup yields CDR1 DFQATT and CDR2 SNEGSKA (reference sequence). V lost 1 base, J lost 2 bases, and 9 bases lay in between. Written as DNA, the CDR3 is TGCAGTGCTAGAGCGAGGGGTACCTACGAGCAGTACTTC. Translation gives CSARARGTYEQYF.

This sequence joins TRBV12-3 or TRBV12-4 and TRBJ2-7; D tentatively reads TRBD1 or TRBD2 (5 bases each). The CDR3 has 12 amino acids. Between the trimmed V and J ends, which lost 10 bases and 3 bases, there was a span of 13 bases. This chain's CDR3 is CAKSGRNYEQYF. CDR3 sequence (DNA): TGTGCCAAATCGGGACGGAACTACGAGCAGTACTTC.

This clonotype appeared a few times. The chain is built from TRBV6-5 and TRBJ1-2, with 7 bases lining up with TRBD1. CDR1 is MNHEY and CDR2 is SVGAGI in the germline V gene. This CDR3 has 14 amino acids. Germline trimming cut 4 bases from V and 2 bases from J; bases unmatched to any gene: 4. The CDR3 coding sequence is TGTGCCAGCAGTTGGTACAGGGGAAACTATGGCTACACCTTC. Translation gives CASSWYRGNYGYTF.

The rearrangement links TRBV18 to TRBJ1-1; D perhaps matches TRBD1 (5 bases). The V gene lost 3 bases and the J gene lost 1 base, with 9 bases spanning the gap. Germline V gene sequence: CDR1 KGHSH, CDR2 LQKENI. The CDR3 sequence is 14 residues long. The CDR3 is CASSPRETNTEAFF. For the CDR3, the DNA is TGTGCCAGCTCACCCAGGGAGACGAACACTGAAGCTTTCTTT.

This clonotype turned up a few times. V gene TRBV7-8 combines with J gene TRBJ2-3, with D unclear. The CDR3 sequence is 16 residues long. V was shortened by 5 bases and J by 0 bases, with 15 bases between the two germline ends. Germline V gene lookup returns CDR1 SGHVS and CDR2 FQNEAQ. The CDR3 coding sequence is TGTGCCAGCAGCGCCCCCCAGGTTACTAGCACAGATACGCAGTATTTT. It is translated as CASSAPQVTSTDTQYF.

The chain combines TRBV7-6 with TRBJ2-4; 7 bases align to TRBD2. Germline loops: CDR1 SGHVS, CDR2 FNYEAQ. This CDR3 is 15 amino acids long. Unmatched junction bases numbered 4, after V lost 5 bases and J lost 0 bases. The CDR3 sequence: CASSPGGVAKNIQYF. For the CDR3, the DNA is TGTGCCAGCAGCCCGGGGGGAGTAGCCAAAAACATTCAGTACTTC.

Only a few counts were recorded for this clonotype. The rearrangement uses TRBV3-1 and TRBJ2-3; 8 bases are shared with TRBD2. The V and J ends lost 0 bases and 5 bases, in that order; junction bases with no gene match: 10. The CDR3 runs to 17 residues. Per the germline V gene, CDR1 is LGHDT and CDR2 is YNNKEL (reference sequence). CDR3 region: CASSQEAAGVLLDTQYF. Written as DNA, the CDR3 is TGTGCCAGCAGCCAAGAGGCAGCGGGAGTTTTATTAGATACGCAGTATTTT.

This chain uses TRBV6-5 with TRBJ2-1, with D possibly matching TRBD2 (5 bases). The CDR3 is 14 residues long. CDR1 is MNHEY and CDR2 is SVGAGI in the germline V gene. The V end was cut by 7 bases, the J end by 6 bases, with 16 bases between. CDR3 sequence (DNA): TGTGCCAGCATGTTGGGTGATGGAGGCAATGAGCAGTTCTTC. Protein sequence: CASMLGDGGNEQFF.

There are a few counts of this clonotype. This chain connects TRBV9 to TRBJ1-4; TRBD1 matches 9 bases. J was trimmed by 8 bases and V by 4 bases; bases with no gene match: 12. The CDR3 has 16 residues. Per germline, CDR1 SGDLS and CDR2 YYNGEE. CDR3: CASSTGTGRLPEKLFF. Here the CDR3 DNA reads TGTGCCAGCAGCACCGGGACAGGGCGACTACCAGAAAAACTGTTTTTT.

This clonotype has more than one count but fewer than ten. The chain uses TRBV7-9 and TRBJ2-1, with a possible D match to TRBD1 (5 bases). V lost 1 base, J lost 7 bases, and 14 bases lay in between. The germline V gene has CDR1 SEHNR and CDR2 FQNEAQ (reference sequence). The CDR3 consists of 15 residues. The CDR3 reads CASSLGPRGANEQFF. The CDR3 nucleotides read TGTGCCAGCAGCTTAGGACCCCGTGGGGCAAATGAGCAGTTCTTC.

The chain has TRBV15 and TRBJ2-6; D unresolved. The CDR3 consists of 14 residues. Trimming pared 1 base from V and 3 bases from J, leaving 4 bases between. Germline V lookup: CDR1 LNHNV, CDR2 YYDKDF (reference sequence). CDR3 residues: CATSRVYGANVLTF. The CDR3 DNA is TGTGCCACCAGCAGAGTATATGGGGCCAACGTCCTGACTTTC.

This chain joins TRBV20-1 and TRBJ2-1; D call uncertain. The CDR3 is 12 amino acids. Looked up from germline, CDR1 is DFQATT and CDR2 is SNEGSKA (reference sequence). V lost 7 bases to trimming and J lost 6 bases, with 13 bases between them. CDR3 region: CSVPRSGNEQFF. For the CDR3, the DNA is TGCAGTGTCCCGCGCTCAGGCAATGAGCAGTTCTTC.

In its sample, this clonotype was seen a few times. This chain connects TRBV19 to TRBJ1-5, with a possible D match to TRBD1 (6 bases). The CDR3 runs 14 residues. V was pared by 6 bases and J by 3 bases, with 12 bases between. Germline CDR1 reads LNHDA; CDR2 reads SQIVND (reference sequence). CDR3 nucleotides: TGTGCCAGTAGCCAAACAGGGTCCAATCAGCCCCAGCATTTT. It codes for CASSQTGSNQPQHF. The whole variable domain, filled in from reference TRBV19 and TRBJ1-5, reads DGGITQSPKYLFRKEGQNVTLSCEQNLNHDAMYWYRQDPGQGLRLIYYSQIVNDFQKGDIAEGYSVSREKKESFPLTVTSAQKNPTAFYLCASSQTGSNQPQHFGDGTRLSIL.

This clonotype occurred a few times. Written as DNA, the CDR3 is TGTGCCACCAGTGACTCTGGGACTAGCGCCTACACAGATACGCAGTATTTT. Protein: CATSDSGTSAYTDTQYF. This rearrangement joins TRBV24-1 to TRBJ2-3, with 10 bases identical to TRBD2. CDR1 is KGHDR and CDR2 is SFDVKD in the germline V gene. With 4 bases clipped from V and 2 bases from J, the junction kept 8 bases outside the gene matches. This CDR3 has 17 amino acids.

V is TRBV29-1 and J is TRBJ1-3, with 7 bases aligning to TRBD1. The CDR3 spans 13 residues. The V and J ends lost 5 bases and 6 bases, in that order; junction bases with no gene match: 7. Germline V gene lookup returns CDR1 SQVTM and CDR2 ANQGSEA. The CDR3 coding sequence is TGCAGCGTTCAGACAGGGAACGAAAACACCATATATTTT. Residues: CSVQTGNENTIYF.

This clonotype was detected only a few times. The chain carries TRBV3-1 and TRBJ1-2, with D possibly matching TRBD1 (5 bases). There are 13 residues in the CDR3. V lost 5 bases, J lost 6 bases, and 13 bases lay in between. Germline CDR1 LGHDT, CDR2 YNNKEL (reference sequence). The CDR3 sequence is CASSGGPWHGYTF. CDR3 bases: TGTGCCAGCAGCGGGGGACCGTGGCATGGCTACACCTTC. Full variable domain (outside the CDR3, taken from reference TRBV3-1 and TRBJ1-2): DTAVSQTPKYLVTQMGNDKSIKCEQNLGHDTMYWYKQDSKKFLKIMFSYNNKELIINETVPNRFSPKSPDKAHLNLHINSLELGDSAVYFCASSGGPWHGYTFGSGTRLTVV.